This TCR beta chain was observed in a study of blood T cell repertoires in COVID-19. As for the study in general: The United States, Italy and Spain supplied acute and convalescent COVID-19 samples. PBMCs, B-cell-depleted T cells, or T cells provided the cDNA or gDNA that made up the material.

Per the authors' pipeline: Quantification of nucleated cells was approximated via reference gene primer amplification. Only in-frame clones appear in the TCRdb table, and some are missing; sequencing was by immunoSEQ multiplex PCR. The V and J calls and clone size come from that table; D and trimming were worked out from the DNA. The repertoire has 250,000 or so clones, about 90% of them found once; the top ten carry 2% to 3%. Enrolment of Seattle patients took place during active infection, and they were followed longitudinally. J was trimmed by 8 bases and V by 7 bases; bases with no gene match: 7. The CDR3 has 13 residues.

The sequence derives from a man aged 25-40 years with COVID-19, enrolled during active disease. The chain is built from TRBV12-3 or TRBV12-4 and TRBJ2-1; 8 bases fit TRBD2. Material: peripheral blood. The chain's CDR3 is CASTGLARDEQFF. The CDR3 DNA follows: TGTGCCAGCACCGGACTAGCTCGGGATGAGCAGTTCTTC.